The clone carrying this TCR beta chain was detected a few times. No antigen is known for it. TCRdb keeps only in-frame clones here, not all; method: immunoSEQ multiplex PCR. Of fewer than 20,000 clones listed, 85% to 95% were seen once; the top ten hold around 14%. The ends were cut back, 6 bases at V and 2 bases at J, with 8 bases in the middle. Germline V gene data show CDR1 as SNHLY and CDR2 as FYNNEI. The CDR3 contains 12 residues. This specimen belongs to a study of chemoradiotherapy in HPV16-positive cancers. Study findings and constraints: Candidate HPV-specific clones and E7-related TCR motifs grew in tumor during treatment.

The clonotype originates from a human donor with HPV-associated anogenital cancer. The sample was blood, taken from a patient who underwent chemoradiotherapy. The V gene is TRBV2, the J gene TRBJ2-7; D might be TRBD1 (6 bases). The CDR3 here is CASRDSPYEQYF. As DNA, the CDR3 is TGTGCCAGCAGGGACAGTCCCTACGAGCAGTACTTC. The variable domain in full, completed from reference TRBV2 and TRBJ2-7, reads EPEVTQTPSHQVTQMGQEVILRCVPISNHLYFYWYRQILGQKVEFLVSFYNNEISEKSEIFDDQFSVERPDGSNFTLKIRSTKLEDSAMYFCASRDSPYEQYFGPGTRLTVT.